Included here is one T cell receptor (beta chain) sequence, with context. In the study's own analysis: Using reference gene primer amplification, nucleated cell counts were estimated. TCRdb's copy holds only in-frame clones and misses some; the assay was immunoSEQ multiplex PCR. The V and J calls and clone size were taken over from that table, and D and trimming were inferred from the DNA. The table lists about 130,000 clones, around 89% of them singletons. The data were taken from a study of blood T cell repertoires in COVID-19. Study details: Spain, Italy and the United States supplied samples that represented acute and convalescent COVID-19. From T cells, B-cell-depleted T cells, or PBMCs came the material, which was cDNA or gDNA.

This TCR came from a man aged 50-60 years with active or convalescent COVID-19. The sequenced sample was peripheral blood.

CDR3 loop: CAWSAGLAGGRGNEQFF. CDR3 sequence (DNA): TGTGCCTGGAGCGCTGGACTAGCGGGAGGTCGGGGTAATGAGCAGTTCTTC. The gene calls are TRBV30 and TRBJ2-1; 14 nucleotides match TRBD2. Germline CDR1 GTSNPN, CDR2 SVGIG (reference sequence). V lost 3 bases, J lost 7 bases, and 11 bases stayed unmatched. The CDR3 consists of 17 residues.